These 20 T cell receptor beta chains were all obtained from the same sample, sequenced in a study of regulatory T cells in long-lasting Graves disease. Time point given: newly diagnosed GD, antithyroid drugs for less than 3 months. The TCR library used RNA extracted from PBMCs. Arm-PCR of CDR3 regions with iRepertoire HTBI primers generated TCR beta libraries. TCRdb called the multiplex PCR reads again in MiXCR, with one record for every CDR3 protein. The data hold roughly 500,000 distinct CDR3 sequences, with roughly 12% observed a single time. The same data also contributed to another study, on T cells in Graves' hyperthyroidism and ophthalmopathy.

The starting material was peripheral blood mononuclear cells (PBMCs), obtained at new diagnosis, from a patient treated with antithyroid drugs. The receptor set was obtained from a young man with Graves disease.

Turning to this clonotype: A much larger clone lies a single base off, so this may be a read error. The rearrangement links TRBV6-1 to TRBJ2-2; the match to TRBD2 covers 8 bases. The germline V gene has CDR1 MNHNS and CDR2 SASEGT. CDR3 length: 16 residues. The ends lost 5 bases at V and 2 bases at J; junction bases unmatched: 7. In nucleotides, the CDR3 is TGTGCCAGCAGTATCCCCGGGGGGGGTAACACCGGGGAGCTGTTTTTT. Translated, it gives CASSIPGGGNTGELFF.

The J gene is TRBJ2-7, the V gene TRBV29-1; a possible D gene is TRBD1 (5 bases). Germline loops: CDR1 SQVTM, CDR2 ANQGSEA. The V gene lost 7 bases and the J gene lost 7 bases, with 20 bases spanning the gap. The CDR3 has 13 residues. CDR3 sequence: CSALELPRVEQYF. CDR3 sequence (DNA): TGCAGCGCCTTAGAGTTACCCAGGGTTGAGCAGTACTTC.

This clonotype was seen at least ten times. The gene calls are TRBV29-1 and TRBJ1-1; maybe TRBD1 (6 bases). Germline V gene data show CDR1 as SQVTM and CDR2 as ANQGSEA. This CDR3 has 11 residues. Trimming took 4 bases from V and 7 from J, leaving 10 bases between them. CDR3 amino acids: CSVARGDEAFF. For the CDR3, the DNA is TGCAGCGTTGCGAGGGGGGATGAAGCTTTCTTT. The entire variable domain, with the rest obtained from reference TRBV29-1 and TRBJ1-1, is as follows: SAVISQKPSRDICQRGTSLTIQCQVDSQVTMMFWYRQQPGQSLTLIATANQGSEATYESGFVIDKFPISRPNLTFSTLTVSNMSPEDSSIYLCSVARGDEAFFGQGTRLTVV.

This clonotype was observed a few times. The chain joins TRBV2 to TRBJ1-5; TRBD1 might be the D (5 bases). The V end lost 7 bases, the J end lost 4 bases, and 20 bases lay between the germline ends. This CDR3 is 16 amino acids long. Germline V gene lookup returns CDR1 SNHLY and CDR2 FYNNEI. The CDR3 region has the DNA TGTGCCAGCAAGGGGTTGAGGATTCATAATAATCAGCCCCAGCATTTT. It encodes CASKGLRIHNNQPQHF.

This clonotype has only a few counts. This chain connects TRBV24-1 to TRBJ1-6; weak D call: TRBD1 (5 bases). The CDR3 loop spans 14 amino acids. Germline V CDR1 and CDR2: KGHDR, SFDVKD. V was trimmed by 6 bases and J by 7 bases, leaving 12 bases between them. The DNA of the CDR3 is TGTGCCACCAGTACGGGACGCCTAAATTCACCCCTCCACTTT. Its protein is CATSTGRLNSPLHF.

This clonotype was detected ten times or more. The chain joins TRBV7-8 to TRBJ2-7; D is undetermined. Trimming removed 3 bases at V and 2 bases at J, with 11 bases between. The CDR3 sequence is 14 residues long. Germline V gives CDR1 SGHVS, CDR2 FQNEAQ. The CDR3, as DNA: TGTGCCAGCAGCTTTCTTAGGTCGACCTACGAGCAGTACTTC. This sequence encodes CASSFLRSTYEQYF. Full variable domain (rest looked up from reference TRBV7-8 and TRBJ2-7): GAGVSQSPRYKVAKRGQDVALRCDPISGHVSLFWYQQALGQGPEFLTYFQNEAQLDKSGLPSDRFFAERPEGSVSTLKIQRTQQEDSAVYLCASSFLRSTYEQYFGPGTRLTVT.

Many counts were recorded for this clonotype. V is TRBV18 and J is TRBJ2-7, with D unclear. CDR3 size: 12 residues. From germline, CDR1 is KGHSH and CDR2 LQKENI. V dropped 8 bases and J dropped 5 bases, with 13 bases sitting between them. This CDR3 reads CASSPALDEQYF. CDR3 nucleotides: TGTGCCAGCAGTCCCGCCCTTGACGAGCAGTACTTC.

There are many counts of this clonotype. The chain combines TRBV29-1 with TRBJ1-2; no clear D. Looked up from germline, CDR1 is SQVTM and CDR2 is ANQGSEA. V was trimmed by 6 bases and J by 9 bases, leaving 11 bases between them. The CDR3 sequence is 10 residues long. CDR3 sequence reads: CSVLHESYTF. The CDR3 DNA sequence: TGCAGCGTGTTACATGAGAGCTACACCTTC. Complete variable domain (other parts from reference TRBV29-1 and TRBJ1-2): SAVISQKPSRDICQRGTSLTIQCQVDSQVTMMFWYRQQPGQSLTLIATANQGSEATYESGFVIDKFPISRPNLTFSTLTVSNMSPEDSSIYLCSVLHESYTFGSGTRLTVV.

A single count supports this clonotype. V usage is TRBV30 and J usage is TRBJ2-3, with 12 bases matching TRBD1. Germline V gene data show CDR1 as GTSNPN and CDR2 as SVGIG (reference sequence). V lost 2 bases, J lost 5 bases, and 8 bases stayed unmatched. The CDR3 covers 16 residues. CDR3 protein: CAWSPPGQGARDTQYF. As DNA, the CDR3 is TGTGCCTGGAGTCCCCCGGGACAGGGGGCAAGAGATACGCAGTATTTT.

The chain has TRBV29-1 and TRBJ2-7; the D gene is possibly TRBD2 (5 bases). The CDR3 is 13 residues long. The V gene's germline CDR1 is SQVTM and CDR2 ANQGSEA. Trimming took 6 bases from V and 4 from J, leaving 16 bases between them. CDR3 DNA: TGCAGCGTGGTCCCCGGGAATCTTTACGAGCAGTACTTC. Translated: CSVVPGNLYEQYF.

V usage is TRBV4-2 and J usage is TRBJ2-7, with D possibly matching TRBD2 (6 bases). Trimming left V 9 bases short and J 0 bases short, with 24 bases between. The CDR3 extends over 17 amino acids. The germline V gene has CDR1 LGHNA and CDR2 YNFKEQ. This CDR3 reads CASRENGLALVSYEQYF. The CDR3 DNA reads as TGTGCCAGTCGAGAAAATGGGCTAGCGCTGGTCTCCTACGAGCAGTACTTC.

This clonotype was seen ten or more times. V and J are TRBV20-1 and TRBJ2-3; the match to TRBD2 covers 7 bases. This CDR3 is built from 15 residues. CDR1 and CDR2 from the germline V gene are DFQATT and SNEGSKA (reference sequence). V was clipped by 4 bases and J by 4 bases; unmatched bases: 11. The CDR3 sequence is CSAISGRWTADTQYF. As DNA, the CDR3 is TGCAGTGCTATTAGCGGGCGCTGGACCGCAGATACGCAGTATTTT.

This clonotype was seen at least ten times. The chain has TRBV11-2 and TRBJ2-7; unclear D gene. The CDR3 is 15 amino acids. Germline V gives CDR1 SGHAT, CDR2 FQNNGV. Between the trimmed V and J ends, which lost 1 base and 2 bases, there was a span of 12 bases. Here the CDR3 reads CASSLGVGSPYEQYF. The CDR3 DNA is TGTGCCAGCAGCTTAGGGGTCGGCAGTCCCTACGAGCAGTACTTC.

V gene TRBV29-1 combines with J gene TRBJ2-5, with no clear D. V was trimmed by 3 bases and J by 4 bases, leaving 9 bases between them. Germline V gene lookup returns CDR1 SQVTM and CDR2 ANQGSEA. This CDR3 has 12 amino acids. The CDR3 DNA sequence: TGCAGCGTTGATCCCGTCTCAGAGACCCAGTACTTC. Its translation is CSVDPVSETQYF.

This clonotype was counted ten times or more. The rearrangement joins TRBV27 to TRBJ1-1; D ambiguous. CDR1 MNHEY and CDR2 SMNVEV come from the germline V gene (reference sequence). V was pared by 3 bases and J by 0 bases, with 11 bases between. The CDR3 runs 15 residues. CDR3 sequence: CASSFRGGLNTEAFF. The CDR3 DNA reads TGTGCCAGCAGTTTTCGTGGAGGGTTGAACACTGAAGCTTTCTTT.

The V gene is TRBV4-1, the J gene TRBJ2-1, with 10 bases that match TRBD1. V was clipped by 3 bases and J by 10 bases; unmatched bases: 12. This CDR3 is 16 amino acids long. Looked up from germline, CDR1 is MGHRA and CDR2 is YSYEKL. This CDR3 reads CASSQGQGPAPIEQFF. CDR3 DNA sequence: TGCGCCAGCAGCCAGGGACAGGGGCCAGCCCCCATCGAGCAGTTCTTC.

This clonotype came up many times. This sequence joins TRBV7-9 and TRBJ1-1; the D is unclear. V was clipped by 5 bases and J by 1 base, with 8 bases between them. This CDR3 spans 13 amino acids. Germline V gene data show CDR1 as SEHNR and CDR2 as FQNEAQ (reference sequence). CDR3 sequence: CASSRPKNTEAFF. In DNA, the CDR3 is TGTGCCAGCAGCCGACCCAAGAACACTGAAGCTTTCTTT.

This clonotype occurred a few times. The chain carries TRBV18 and TRBJ2-4; TRBD2 might be the D (5 bases). Germline-derived CDR1 and CDR2 are KGHSH and LQKENI. Trimming shortened V by 6 bases and J by 1 base, and 16 bases separated the two germline ends. The CDR3 extends over 16 amino acids. This CDR3 reads CASSLSAVGAKNIQYF. CDR3 in DNA: TGTGCCAGCTCCCTTTCAGCGGTTGGTGCCAAAAACATTCAGTACTTC.

This chain joins TRBV5-6 and TRBJ2-1; D is uncertain. Germline assignment: CDR1 SGHDT and CDR2 YYEEEE. The CDR3 runs to 14 residues. The ends were cut back, 6 bases at V and 5 bases at J, with 15 bases in the middle. The CDR3 DNA reads as TGTGCCAGCACGCCGTCCCCTCTAGACAATGAGCAGTTCTTC. Translating gives CASTPSPLDNEQFF.

In this sample, this clonotype turned up a few times. CDR3 in amino acids: CASTISGDTQYF. The CDR3 DNA reads TGTGCCAGCACTATAAGTGGAGATACGCAGTATTTT. The genes are TRBV3-1 and TRBJ2-3; D is unresolved. CDR1 and CDR2 (germline): LGHDT, YNNKEL (reference sequence). CDR3 length: 12 residues. Trimming stripped 7 bases from V and 5 bases from J, with 10 bases between.